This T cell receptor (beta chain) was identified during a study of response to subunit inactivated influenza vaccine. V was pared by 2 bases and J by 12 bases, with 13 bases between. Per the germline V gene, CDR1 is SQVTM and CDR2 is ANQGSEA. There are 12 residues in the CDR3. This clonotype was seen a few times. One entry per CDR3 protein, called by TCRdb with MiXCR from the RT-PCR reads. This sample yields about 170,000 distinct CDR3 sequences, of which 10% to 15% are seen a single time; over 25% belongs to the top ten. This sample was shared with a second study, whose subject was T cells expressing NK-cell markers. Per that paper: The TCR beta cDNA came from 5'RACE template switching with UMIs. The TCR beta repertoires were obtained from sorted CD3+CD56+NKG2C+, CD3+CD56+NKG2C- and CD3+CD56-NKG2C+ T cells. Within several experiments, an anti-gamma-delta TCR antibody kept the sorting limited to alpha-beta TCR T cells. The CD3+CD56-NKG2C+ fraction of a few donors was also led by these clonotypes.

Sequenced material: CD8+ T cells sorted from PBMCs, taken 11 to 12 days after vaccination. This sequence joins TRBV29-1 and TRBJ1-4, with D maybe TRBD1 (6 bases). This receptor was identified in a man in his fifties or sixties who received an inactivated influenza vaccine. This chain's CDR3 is CSVELGAGELFF. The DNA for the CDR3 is TGCAGCGTTGAACTGGGGGCAGGGGAACTGTTTTTT.